This T cell receptor beta chain was identified during a study of OX40 agonist ivuxolimab in advanced cancers. Germline CDR1 is LNHDA and CDR2 is SQIVND (reference sequence). This CDR3 contains 14 residues. Trimming pared 1 base from V and 6 bases from J, leaving 12 bases between. Clones were sequenced by immunoSEQ multiplex PCR, and TCRdb holds only the in-frame ones, with some missing. The repertoire holds tens of thousands of clones, with roughly nine tenths as singletons. This chain uses TRBV19 with TRBJ1-2; maybe TRBD1 (5 bases). The receptor comes from an adult with an advanced solid tumor such as melanoma, head and neck, liver or kidney cancer. The specimen comprised CD4+ or CD8+ T cells sorted from blood, sampled in a trial of the OX40 agonist ivuxolimab. CDR3 region: CASSIVWDADGYTF. CDR3 DNA: TGTGCCAGTAGTATAGTCTGGGACGCGGATGGCTACACCTTC.